This T cell receptor (beta chain) originates from a study of blood T cell repertoires in COVID-19. About the study: Italy, Spain and the United States were the sources of the convalescent and acute COVID-19 samples. T cells, B-cell-depleted T cells, or PBMCs provided the cDNA or gDNA that served as material.

Authors' processing steps: From reference gene primer amplification, estimates of nucleated cell counts were derived. Sequencing was performed with immunoSEQ multiplex PCR; in TCRdb, only in-frame clones are kept and a portion is missing. The DNA gave D and trimming, while V, J and clone size come from that table. The sample holds roughly 97,000 clones; around 82% are singletons and the top ten take 4.8%. The V and J ends lost 3 bases and 6 bases respectively, with 15 bases between them. This CDR3 comprises 15 residues. Germline values: CDR1 MGHRA, CDR2 YSYEKL. The sequence was collected from a man in his 60s with acute or convalescent COVID-19. The sequenced sample consisted of peripheral blood. The chain is built from TRBV4-1 and TRBJ1-5; D possibly corresponds to TRBD1 (6 bases). The CDR3 DNA reads TGCGCCAGCAGCCATGCTGAAGGGGGAGTTCAGCCCCAGCATTTT. Amino acid sequence: CASSHAEGGVQPQHF.